The clone carrying this TCR beta chain has a handful of counts. The antigen is undetermined. J lost 1 base, V lost 2 bases, and 5 bases had no gene match. There are 15 residues in the CDR3. Germline V gene data show CDR1 as MNHEY and CDR2 as SVGAGI. The data were obtained in a study of human T cells and chemical hapten exposure. As for the study in general: Throughout the approximately 24-week study, diphenylcyclopropenone was applied weekly to the patients' scalps. Patches with 0.01% DPC went on the upper back, and the tests were read at 6 days.

TCRdb used MiXCR to reprocess the RACE reads, holding one entry per CDR3 protein. The sample shows over 100,000 distinct CDR3 sequences, 9% to 9.5% of them seen only once. Time point here: patch test 2, 6 weeks after DPC sensitization. Treatment described: therapeutic diphenylcyclopropenone sensitization with weekly scalp DPC. Each donor was an alopecia patient between 18 and 70 years of age who qualified for DPC. The study, taken as a whole, reports: Controls formed significantly fewer large CDR3 similarity clusters than expanded TCRs did.

The genes are TRBV6-5 and TRBJ2-7; TRBD1 aligns across 7 bases. The receptor was isolated from a woman aged 40 to 50 with alopecia areata. Some clones in this sample may be carry-over from other donors' samples. The sequencing used whole blood, collected in connection with sensitization to the hapten diphenylcyclopropenone (DPC). In nucleotides, the CDR3 is TGTGCCAGCAGTTACCGGACAGGTTGGTCCTACGAGCAGTACTTC. Translated, it gives CASSYRTGWSYEQYF.